What follows are 23 T cell receptor beta chains derived from one specimen sequenced in a study of identical twins. TCRdb recomputed calls from the 5' RACE reads with MiXCR, one row per CDR3 protein. Here the sample spans 250,000 or so distinct CDR3 sequences, approximately 8.3% being singletons. These data were likewise used in another study, on yellow fever vaccine responses in identical twins.

The sample consisted of CD8+ T cells sorted from blood. Source of these receptors: a woman aged 18-29 years in good health.

This clonotype turned up a few times. The chain couples TRBV4-2 to TRBJ2-7, with a tentative D call TRBD1 (5 bases). V lost 5 bases, J lost 2 bases, and 13 bases lay in between. Germline V lookup: CDR1 LGHNA, CDR2 YNFKEQ. This CDR3 spans 14 amino acids. The CDR3 nucleotides are TGTGCCAGCAGCGCGACAGAAAATACCTACGAGCAGTACTTC. Its translation is CASSATENTYEQYF.

The chain uses TRBV15 and TRBJ2-3, with 8 bases matching TRBD1. The length of the CDR3 is 15 residues. V dropped 11 bases and J dropped 4; count of bases not matched to a gene: 14. In germline, CDR1 is LNHNV, CDR2 YYDKDF (reference sequence). The CDR3 spells CAVGRGPVGPDTQYF. The CDR3, as DNA: TGTGCCGTGGGCAGGGGGCCCGTCGGTCCAGATACGCAGTATTTT.

The chain links TRBV7-9 to TRBJ2-1; 9 bases align to TRBD2. The V gene end was trimmed by 0 bases and the J gene end by 2 bases; junction bases not matched to a gene: 5. Germline loops: CDR1 SEHNR, CDR2 FQNEAQ (reference sequence). The CDR3 consists of 17 residues. CDR3 sequence (DNA): TGTGCCAGCAGCTTAGCAGCGGGAGGCCCCACCTACAATGAGCAGTTCTTC. The encoded protein is CASSLAAGGPTYNEQFF. Using reference TRBV7-9 and TRBJ2-1 for the parts outside the CDR3, the full variable domain is DTGVSQNPRHKITKRGQNVTFRCDPISEHNRLYWYRQTLGQGPEFLTYFQNEAQLEKSRLLSDRFSAERPKGSFSTLEIQRTEQGDSAMYLCASSLAAGGPTYNEQFFGPGTRLTVL.

This clonotype was counted a few times. The J gene is TRBJ1-1, the V gene TRBV29-1; D might be TRBD1 (5 bases). There are 11 residues in the CDR3. The germline V gene has CDR1 SQVTM and CDR2 ANQGSEA. Between the trimmed V and J ends, which lost 3 bases and 6 bases, there was a span of 8 bases. As DNA, the CDR3 is TGCAGCGTTGATCAGGGCTCTGAAGCTTTCTTT. It yields the protein CSVDQGSEAFF.

V is TRBV6-2 or TRBV6-3 and J is TRBJ2-7, with D possibly being TRBD1 (5 bases). The ends were cut back, 2 bases at V and 11 bases at J, with 10 bases in the middle. The CDR3 contains 11 residues. Germline CDR1 reads MNHEY; CDR2 reads SVGEGT. The chain's CDR3 is CASSYGHREYF. The CDR3 nucleotides are TGTGCCAGCAGTTACGGACACCGGGAGTACTTC.

This clonotype has more than one count but fewer than ten. The chain joins TRBV4-1 to TRBJ1-1; D gene uncertain. Germline CDR1 and CDR2: MGHRA and YSYEKL. This CDR3 has 13 residues. The germline V and J ends were trimmed by 4 bases and 4 bases, with 10 bases remaining between them. CDR3 amino acids: CASSRVPGTEAFF. CDR3 DNA: TGCGCCAGCAGCCGAGTCCCAGGCACTGAAGCTTTCTTT.

This clonotype was seen at least ten times. This chain joins TRBV20-1 and TRBJ2-1; possibly TRBD2 for D (6 bases). V lost 0 bases and J 3 bases, leaving 9 bases between the germline ends. Germline lookup yields CDR1 DFQATT and CDR2 SNEGSKA (reference sequence). This CDR3 has 14 amino acids. CDR3 DNA: TGCAGTGCTAGAGATGAGGAGGGCTACAATGAGCAGTTCTTC. Protein: CSARDEEGYNEQFF.

As to this clonotype: Relative to the germline gene, one junction end is altered; a read error may explain this. This chain joins TRBV10-3 and TRBJ2-1; 13 positions match TRBD2. Per germline, CDR1 ENHRY and CDR2 SYGVKD. CDR3 length: 19 amino acids. The CDR3 sequence is CTIRPKGTSGTSSYNEQFF. The DNA for the CDR3 is TGTACCATCAGGCCCAAAGGGACTAGCGGGACAAGCTCCTACAATGAGCAGTTCTTC.

The sample holds many counts of this clonotype. The chain is built from TRBV5-6 and TRBJ2-7; D is undetermined. The CDR3 length is 12 residues. Germline-derived CDR1 and CDR2 are SGHDT and YYEEEE. V lost 1 base, J lost 3 bases, and 5 bases lay in between. The CDR3 reads CASSLNYYEQYF. DNA of the CDR3: TGTGCCAGCAGCTTGAATTACTACGAGCAGTACTTC.

The chain employs TRBV5-1 and TRBJ2-2, with 10 bases aligning to TRBD2. The trim removed 1 base at V and 6 bases at J, leaving 6 bases unmatched. The CDR3 totals 16 residues. The germline gives CDR1 SGHRS, CDR2 YFSETQ. DNA of the CDR3: TGCGCCAGCAGCTTGTCTCTAGCGGGGGAGTCCGGGGAGCTGTTTTTT. This translates into CASSLSLAGESGELFF.

The rearrangement links TRBV19 to TRBJ2-3; D call uncertain. CDR3 length equals 15 residues. Trimming shortened V by 6 bases and J by 0 bases, and 13 bases separated the two germline ends. Germline loops: CDR1 LNHDA, CDR2 SQIVND (reference sequence). In DNA form, the CDR3 reads TGTGCCAGTAGAATGGGCGTCGGTAGCACAGATACGCAGTATTTT. It is translated as CASRMGVGSTDTQYF.

This clonotype was seen only a few times. The chain links TRBV3-1 to TRBJ2-3; D unclear. The germline CDR1 and CDR2 sequences are LGHDT and YNNKEL (reference sequence). V was shortened by 0 bases and J by 6 bases, with 4 bases between the two germline ends. The CDR3 is made up of 12 amino acids. CDR3 in DNA: TGTGCCAGCAGCCAAGATTTGGATACGCAGTATTTT. Protein sequence: CASSQDLDTQYF.

This clonotype was picked up a small number of times. This chain links TRBV7-8 with TRBJ1-6; D remains unclear. The CDR3 has 15 residues. With 5 bases removed from V and 4 bases from J, the gap between germline ends came to 12 bases. Germline V gene data show CDR1 as SGHVS and CDR2 as FQNEAQ. The CDR3 sequence: CASSTPGQYNSPLHF. The CDR3 DNA is TGTGCCAGCAGCACCCCGGGCCAATATAATTCACCCCTCCACTTT.

This clonotype was counted many times. The chain links TRBV9 to TRBJ2-4; maybe TRBD2 (6 bases). Deletions cut 4 bases from V and 6 bases from J, with 8 bases between. CDR1 SGDLS and CDR2 YYNGEE come from the germline V gene. This CDR3 spans 12 amino acids. The CDR3 protein is CASSTGGNIQYF. CDR3 sequence (DNA): TGTGCCAGCAGCACCGGGGGAAACATTCAGTACTTC.

J is TRBJ2-7 and V is TRBV6-5; D gene unclear. Germline CDR1 reads MNHEY; CDR2 reads SVGAGI. This CDR3 comprises 12 residues. V was trimmed by 0 bases and J by 7 bases, leaving 7 bases between them. CDR3 sequence reads: CASSYSLKEQYF. The CDR3 nucleotides are TGTGCCAGCAGTTACTCCCTTAAGGAGCAGTACTTC.

This clonotype was seen a handful of times. The rearrangement uses TRBV10-3 and TRBJ2-1, with 11 bases that match TRBD2. This CDR3 has 15 amino acids. V lost 6 bases and J lost 8; bases outside the gene matches: 9. Germline V gene lookup returns CDR1 ENHRY and CDR2 SYGVKD. Written as DNA, the CDR3 is TGTGCCATCAGCTCTGTTAGCGGGGGGGACGATGAGCAGTTCTTC. It is translated as CAISSVSGGDDEQFF.

This clonotype has only one observation. The chain carries TRBV9 and TRBJ1-6; 7 nucleotides line up with TRBD1. The germline V gene has CDR1 SGDLS and CDR2 YYNGEE. Trimming took 2 bases from V and 9 from J; bases not matched to a gene: 8. The CDR3 sequence is 15 residues long. The CDR3 loop is CASSVTGTAGSPLHF. The CDR3 DNA reads as TGTGCCAGCAGCGTTACAGGGACAGCGGGTTCACCCCTCCACTTT.

Only a few counts were recorded for this clonotype. V usage is TRBV6-4 and J usage is TRBJ2-3, with 9 positions matching TRBD2. The CDR3 is 16 amino acids. Per germline, CDR1 MRHNA and CDR2 SNTAGT. The V segment lost 0 bases and the J segment 2 bases; nucleotides outside the gene matches: 3. The CDR3 spells CASSDSGGGATDTQYF. In DNA form, the CDR3 reads TGTGCCAGCAGTGACTCGGGCGGGGGGGCCACAGATACGCAGTATTTT.

This rearrangement joins TRBV4-3 to TRBJ1-2; D remains ambiguous. Per germline, CDR1 LGHNA and CDR2 YSLEER. CDR3 length equals 15 residues. V was pared by 0 bases and J by 4 bases, with 12 bases between. The CDR3 is CASSQDNLAVYGYTF. CDR3 in DNA: TGCGCCAGCAGCCAAGATAATTTAGCGGTCTATGGCTACACCTTC.

This clonotype occurred a few times. The genes are TRBV9 and TRBJ2-1, with D possibly TRBD2 on 6 matching bases. Germline V lookup: CDR1 SGDLS, CDR2 YYNGEE. Trimming took 0 bases from V and 7 from J, leaving 17 bases between them. The CDR3 is 16 amino acids. The CDR3 DNA reads as TGTGCCAGCAGCGTAGAAGCGGGTTTAAGTCTTAATGAGCAGTTCTTC. It specifies CASSVEAGLSLNEQFF. The variable domain in full, completed from reference TRBV9 and TRBJ2-1, reads DSGVTQTPKHLITATGQRVTLRCSPRSGDLSVYWYQQSLDQGLQFLIQYYNGEERAKGNILERFSAQQFPDLHSELNLSSLELGDSALYFCASSVEAGLSLNEQFFGPGTRLTVL.

Many counts were recorded for this clonotype. The chain links TRBV5-6 to TRBJ2-7; 9 bases agree with TRBD1. The V and J ends lost 2 bases and 3 bases, in that order; junction bases with no gene match: 6. The CDR3 spans 15 residues. The germline gives CDR1 SGHDT, CDR2 YYEEEE. The CDR3 sequence: CASSFPGQGFYEQYF. The CDR3 nucleotides are TGTGCCAGCAGCTTTCCGGGACAGGGATTCTACGAGCAGTACTTC. The variable domain in full, completed from reference TRBV5-6 and TRBJ2-7, reads DAGVTQSPTHLIKTRGQQVTLRCSPKSGHDTVSWYQQALGQGPQFIFQYYEEEERQRGNFPDRFSGHQFPNYSSELNVNALLLGDSALYLCASSFPGQGFYEQYFGPGTRLTVT.

This clonotype has ten or more counts. The gene calls are TRBV7-9 and TRBJ1-2, with 7 bases that match TRBD1. The germline V gene has CDR1 SEHNR and CDR2 FQNEAQ (reference sequence). The CDR3 sequence is 13 residues long. V dropped 4 bases and J dropped 4; count of bases not matched to a gene: 3. CDR3 sequence (DNA): TGTGCCAGCAGCTCCGGGACAGTCTATGGCTACACCTTC. This codes for CASSSGTVYGYTF.

A few counts support this clonotype. The V call is TRBV20-1, the J call TRBJ2-7; 10 bases match TRBD2. The CDR3 loop spans 17 amino acids. The ends lost 2 bases at V and 5 bases at J; junction bases unmatched: 15. Germline V gene lookup returns CDR1 DFQATT and CDR2 SNEGSKA (reference sequence). The CDR3 sequence is CSARSLAGAKLGDEQYF. For the CDR3, the DNA is TGCAGTGCTAGAAGCCTAGCGGGGGCCAAACTTGGTGACGAGCAGTACTTC.